These 24 T cell receptor beta chains originate from one sample sequenced in a study of shared clonotypes between healthy human individuals. The repertoire was sequenced with immunoSEQ multiplex PCR; TCRdb's copy has only in-frame clones and lacks some. In the table there are 2 million or so clones, around 95% of which are singletons. The specimen was naive CD4+ T cells sorted from blood. The subset was: CD45RA+ positively selected. These receptor sequences come from a man between 18 and 29 years old in good health.

The rearrangement uses TRBV9 and TRBJ2-1; 9 nucleotides match TRBD1. The CDR3 totals 14 residues. Germline values: CDR1 SGDLS, CDR2 YYNGEE. The V gene end was trimmed by 8 bases and the J gene end by 2 bases; junction bases not matched to a gene: 5. This CDR3 is CARDRDRAYNEQFF. The CDR3 DNA reads as TGTGCCAGGGACCGGGACAGGGCCTACAATGAGCAGTTCTTC.

A single count supports this clone. This chain connects TRBV28 to TRBJ1-4, with unresolved D. CDR1 is MDHEN, CDR2 SYDVKM, per germline. Trimming stripped 8 bases from V and 1 base from J, with 20 bases between. The CDR3 loop spans 17 amino acids. CDR3 coding DNA: TGTGCCAGCGAAGGATTGCCAACCAAAGGAACTAATGAAAAACTGTTTTTT. As protein: CASEGLPTKGTNEKLFF.

Details on this clone: The identical CDR3 is also encoded by other nucleotide sequences in the sample. This sequence joins TRBV5-1 and TRBJ1-5, with D unclear. CDR1 SGHRS and CDR2 YFSETQ come from the germline V gene. Trimming shortened V by 0 bases and J by 4 bases, and 11 bases separated the two germline ends. CDR3 length equals 15 residues. The CDR3 sequence: CASSLEGFGNQPQHF. In DNA form, the CDR3 reads TGCGCCAGCAGCTTGGAAGGATTTGGAAATCAGCCCCAGCATTTT. The complete variable domain, with remaining parts taken from reference TRBV5-1 and TRBJ1-5, reads KAGVTQTPRYLIKTRGQQVTLSCSPISGHRSVSWYQQTPGQGLQFLFEYFSETQRNKGNFPGRFSGRQFSNSRSEMNVSTLELGDSALYLCASSLEGFGNQPQHFGDGTRLSIL.

This clone was observed a single time. The CDR3 region has the DNA TGTGCCAGCAGTCCACTGGGGACAGGGGTAGGCGGGGAGCTGTTTTTT. It encodes CASSPLGTGVGGELFF. V usage is TRBV7-2 and J usage is TRBJ2-2, with 10 nucleotides matching TRBD1. CDR3 size: 16 residues. Germline V gene sequence: CDR1 SGHTA, CDR2 FQGNSA. With V trimmed by 6 bases and J by 7 bases, 11 bases remained unmatched.

V gene TRBV11-2 combines with J gene TRBJ1-3, with TRBD1 as a possible D gene (5 bases). The germline gives CDR1 SGHAT, CDR2 FQNNGV. The CDR3 consists of 15 residues. Trimming stripped 0 bases from V and 2 bases from J, with 8 bases between. The CDR3 loop reads CASSLDGGPGNTIYF. For the CDR3, the DNA is TGTGCCAGCAGCTTAGATGGGGGTCCTGGAAACACCATATATTTT.

The V gene is TRBV7-2, the J gene TRBJ1-6; TRBD1 is a possible D gene (5 bases). Germline values: CDR1 SGHTA, CDR2 FQGNSA. This CDR3 is built from 13 residues. Trimming pared 3 bases from V and 6 bases from J, leaving 6 bases between. The CDR3, as DNA: TGTGCCAGCAGCTTGGGGCTTAATTCACCCCTCCACTTT. It translates to CASSLGLNSPLHF.

This chain uses TRBV11-2 with TRBJ1-5; D possibly corresponds to TRBD1 (6 bases). There are 14 residues in the CDR3. Trimming removed 6 bases from V and 3 bases from J, with 12 bases in between. The V gene's germline CDR1 is SGHAT and CDR2 FQNNGV. The CDR3 DNA is TGTGCCAGCAGTCTACAGGGATACAATCAGCCCCAGCATTTT. Amino acid sequence: CASSLQGYNQPQHF.

The V call is TRBV28, the J call TRBJ1-3, with 8 bases that match TRBD1. Germline lookup yields CDR1 MDHEN and CDR2 SYDVKM. The CDR3 extends over 16 amino acids. J lost 2 bases, V lost 4 bases, and 7 bases had no gene match. The chain's CDR3 is CASSSPGGATGNTIYF. As DNA, the CDR3 is TGTGCCAGCAGTTCCCCAGGGGGCGCAACTGGAAACACCATATATTTT.

In this sample, this clone turned up once. The chain carries TRBV6-5 and TRBJ2-7, with 9 bases lining up with TRBD2. Unmatched junction bases numbered 9, after V lost 4 bases and J lost 2 bases. Germline CDR1 MNHEY, CDR2 SVGAGI. The CDR3 loop spans 16 amino acids. The CDR3 region has the DNA TGTGCCAGCAGTTCCTCAGCGGGAGGCTTCGCCTACGAGCAGTACTTC. Amino acids: CASSSSAGGFAYEQYF.

This sequence joins TRBV6-5 and TRBJ2-2; 8 bases agree with TRBD1. Germline-derived CDR1 and CDR2 are MNHEY and SVGAGI. V lost 6 bases, J lost 6 bases, and 9 bases stayed unmatched. The CDR3 runs 15 residues. As DNA, the CDR3 is TGTGCCAGCAGCGTCAGGGGGCGGATGCCCGGGGAGCTGTTTTTT. Protein: CASSVRGRMPGELFF.

The V gene is TRBV6-1, the J gene TRBJ2-3; unclear D gene. Trimming removed 8 bases at V and 1 base at J, with 10 bases between. CDR1 is MNHNS and CDR2 is SASEGT in the germline V gene. There are 13 residues in the CDR3. The CDR3 DNA reads TGTGCCAGCGGGGTATGGGGCACAGATACGCAGTATTTT. Its translation is CASGVWGTDTQYF.

Here the CDR3 reads CASSGANSPLHF. CDR3 DNA: TGTGCCAGCTCTGGGGCTAATTCACCCCTCCACTTT. V usage is TRBV27 and J usage is TRBJ1-6; tentatively, D is TRBD1 (5 bases). The CDR3 runs to 12 residues. V lost 8 bases to trimming and J lost 6 bases, with 8 bases between them. Germline V gene lookup returns CDR1 MNHEY and CDR2 SMNVEV (reference sequence).

J is TRBJ2-1 and V is TRBV5-1, with D possibly matching TRBD2 (5 bases). Germline loops: CDR1 SGHRS, CDR2 YFSETQ. The CDR3 totals 17 residues. The germline V and J ends were trimmed by 4 bases and 0 bases, with 17 bases remaining between them. The chain's CDR3 is CASSETPTGSSYNEQFF. In DNA form, the CDR3 reads TGCGCCAGCAGCGAGACGCCGACTGGGAGCTCCTACAATGAGCAGTTCTTC.

The rearrangement links TRBV6-6 to TRBJ1-1; D is unresolved. The CDR3 contains 13 residues. Trimming took off 1 base at V and 0 bases at J, with 3 bases between the two ends. Germline V gene data show CDR1 as MNHNY and CDR2 as SVGAGI (reference sequence). The CDR3 here is CASSYLLNTEAFF. Written as DNA, the CDR3 is TGTGCCAGCAGTTACTTATTGAACACTGAAGCTTTCTTT.

The chain joins TRBV10-3 to TRBJ1-3; weak D call: TRBD1 (5 bases). V gave up 0 bases and J gave up 8 bases, with 17 bases separating them. From germline, CDR1 is ENHRY and CDR2 SYGVKD. The CDR3 covers 16 residues. In DNA form, the CDR3 reads TGTGCCATCAGTGAGTCCGGGACCAAGGTTAGAGACACCATATATTTT. Residues: CAISESGTKVRDTIYF.

The chain couples TRBV6-1 to TRBJ1-2; 9 bases are a match to TRBD1. With 4 bases clipped from V and 2 bases from J, the junction kept 5 bases outside the gene matches. This CDR3 has 15 amino acids. The germline CDR1 and CDR2 sequences are MNHNS and SASEGT. CDR3 in DNA: TGTGCCAGCAGTGCTTACAGGGGGCAAAACTATGGCTACACCTTC. Amino acid sequence: CASSAYRGQNYGYTF.

V and J are TRBV4-3 and TRBJ2-5; TRBD1 matches at 7 bases. With V trimmed by 0 bases and J by 7 bases, 11 bases remained unmatched. This CDR3 is 16 amino acids long. From germline, CDR1 is LGHNA and CDR2 YSLEER. Here the CDR3 reads CASSQDWDSQGGTQYF. CDR3 sequence (DNA): TGCGCCAGCAGCCAAGATTGGGACAGTCAAGGAGGGACCCAGTACTTC.

The chain carries TRBV10-1 and TRBJ2-1; D not certain. Germline V gene data show CDR1 as WNHNN and CDR2 as SYGVQD (reference sequence). V was pared by 8 bases and J by 5 bases, with 13 bases between. The CDR3 is made up of 13 amino acids. The CDR3 DNA reads as TGCGCCAGCCAGGATCGAATAGACAATGAGCAGTTCTTC. Its protein is CASQDRIDNEQFF.

This chain connects TRBV28 to TRBJ2-3, with a weak D call TRBD2 (6 bases). The germline V gene has CDR1 MDHEN and CDR2 SYDVKM. CDR3 length: 15 residues. Trimming removed 6 bases at V and 4 bases at J, with 17 bases between. The chain's CDR3 is CASSPPGVMADTQYF. Written as DNA, the CDR3 is TGTGCCAGCAGCCCCCCGGGGGTCATGGCAGATACGCAGTATTTT.

This clone was counted between two and nine times. The chain employs TRBV28 and TRBJ2-5, with 8 bases matching TRBD1. This CDR3 comprises 18 residues. Losses at the gene ends were 10 bases for V and 5 bases for J; bases not matched to a gene: 24. Germline values: CDR1 MDHEN, CDR2 SYDVKM. The CDR3 spells CATFYGQGARSGWETQYF. The CDR3 bases are TGTGCCACCTTCTATGGACAGGGAGCCCGGTCCGGGTGGGAGACCCAGTACTTC.

This sequence joins TRBV5-1 and TRBJ2-5; D remains unclear. Trimming took off 2 bases at V and 4 bases at J, with 15 bases between the two ends. Germline lookup yields CDR1 SGHRS and CDR2 YFSETQ. The CDR3 has 15 amino acids. As DNA, the CDR3 is TGCGCCAGCAGCTTATCGGCTGCAGGCGGAGAGACCCAGTACTTC. This encodes CASSLSAAGGETQYF.

This clone came up a few times. The chain carries TRBV6-5 and TRBJ2-1, with D uncertain. Germline loops: CDR1 MNHEY, CDR2 SVGAGI. CDR3 size: 12 residues. With 11 bases removed from V and 5 bases from J, the gap between germline ends came to 13 bases. CDR3 loop: CASRFRDNEQFF. The CDR3 nucleotides are TGTGCCTCTCGATTCCGGGACAATGAGCAGTTCTTC.

The chain employs TRBV27 and TRBJ1-1, with D perhaps matching TRBD1 (6 bases). In germline, CDR1 is MNHEY, CDR2 SMNVEV (reference sequence). With 6 bases removed from V and 5 bases from J, the gap between germline ends came to 28 bases. The CDR3 is 18 residues long. CDR3 DNA sequence: TGTGCCAGCAGCTACCCGAAGAAAATAACAGGGAGGGGTACTGAAGCTTTCTTT. This codes for CASSYPKKITGRGTEAFF.

The chain recombines TRBV29-1 with TRBJ1-2; maybe TRBD1 (5 bases). With 6 bases removed from V and 6 bases from J, the gap between germline ends came to 11 bases. This CDR3 comprises 11 residues. Germline V lookup: CDR1 SQVTM, CDR2 ANQGSEA. CDR3 residues: CSVGHGDGYTF. The CDR3 bases are TGCAGCGTAGGACATGGCGATGGCTACACCTTC.